The following is a T cell receptor (beta chain) sequence with its context. The target of this receptor is not known. The record has no base qualities; no much larger clone is one base away. The data originate from a study of response to subunit inactivated influenza vaccine (dated by TCRdb to the late 2010s). At the level of the whole study: Deep quantitative profiling of the T cell receptor repertoire was used in the study to follow responses to a trivalent subunit inactivated influenza vaccine. The paper's findings and limits, for the study overall: According to the authors, only a limited number of new T cells may be recruited by each seasonal influenza vaccination.

Trimming removed 2 bases from V and 4 bases from J; the gene matches leave 4 bases unexplained. Per the germline V gene (reference sequence), GTSNPN is the CDR1 and SVGIG is the CDR2. The CDR3 spans 13 residues, from the cysteine through the phenylalanine. This entry keeps only the CDR3 DNA: 39 bases, framed from base 1. Libraries were prepared through RT-PCR. The instrument was an Illumina HiSeq 2500. Clones were called with MiXCR by TCRdb after fastp trimmed the public reads at Q25, and only in-frame beta chains were retained. Every CDR3 protein is listed once, alongside the most common genes and DNA of its rows. Counted in this sample were some 570,000 distinct CDR3 sequences; about 11% of them appeared once. The ten largest account for more than 9.5% of the sample. This same sample was also part of a study on T cells expressing NK-cell markers. As described in the second report: TCR beta cDNA libraries were made by 5'RACE template switching that added a universal primer site and unique molecular identifiers. In sorted CD3+CD56+NKG2C+, CD3+CD56+NKG2C- and CD3+CD56-NKG2C+ T-cell subsets from about 8 donors, TCR beta-chain repertoires were profiled. Among the eight sequenced donors, only one was HCMV-seronegative, while the other seven were HCMV-seropositive. In several experiments an anti-gammadeltaTCR antibody was added to restrict sorting to alphabetaTCR-expressing T cells. In roughly 6 donors, the dominant CD3+CD56+NKG2C+ clonotypes were among the top 10 CD8+ clonotypes and accounted for roughly 1.0-7.5% of CD8+ T cells. Those dominant clonotypes were again the most abundant among CD3+CD56-NKG2C+ cells in a few donors, at about 28.3-60.1%. Whether the expanded NKG2C-expressing T cell clones were specific for HCMV antigens was left unclear. The study sequenced eight donors, all healthy volunteers chosen at random: three men and five women. To determine HCMV serostatus, a commercial ELISA kit was used to detect HCMV-specific IgG in serum. Ficoll density gradient centrifugation was used to isolate peripheral blood mononuclear cells from blood. For more than five donors, bulk peripheral blood T-cell repertoires were additionally sequenced from unsorted PBMC. cDNA synthesis was primed from the TCR beta constant segment and was followed by two successive PCR amplification steps. Libraries were sequenced as 2 x 150 bp reads on Illumina HiSeq 2000/2500, MiSeq or NextSeq. MIGEC was used to demultiplex reads and group the reads by UMI, and MiTCR was used to assemble and quantify clonotypes. To exclude erroneous sequences, only TCR cDNA sequences supported by at least two reads were retained. The tcR package was used for downstream repertoire analysis, with clonotypes matched between fractions based on CDR3 nucleotide sequence plus V segment. VDJmatch was used to annotate antigen specificity against VDJdb, with one amino acid substitution in CDR3 allowed.

The input for sequencing was PBMCs from blood, taken on the day of vaccination. Here the chain combines TRBV30 and TRBJ1-1, and 7 junctional nucleotides match TRBD1. This TCR was sampled from a middle-aged man who received an inactivated influenza vaccine. Donor details come from another sample of the same person, matched by shared clones. The CDR3 protein sequence reads: CAWSRTGATEAFF. The sequenced DNA: TGTGCCTGGAGTCGTACAGGGGCCACTGAAGCTTTCTTT.